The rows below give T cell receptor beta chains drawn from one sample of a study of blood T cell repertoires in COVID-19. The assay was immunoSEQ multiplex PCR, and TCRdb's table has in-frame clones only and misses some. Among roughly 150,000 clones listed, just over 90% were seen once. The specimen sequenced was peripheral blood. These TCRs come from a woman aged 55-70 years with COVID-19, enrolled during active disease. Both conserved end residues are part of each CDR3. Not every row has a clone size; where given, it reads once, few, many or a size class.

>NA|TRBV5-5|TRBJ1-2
CASSLAVNYGYTF
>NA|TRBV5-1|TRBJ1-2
CASSLGRAEGLHYGYTF
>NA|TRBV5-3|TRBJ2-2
CARSPQEGTGLDTGELFF
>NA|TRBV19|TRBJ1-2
CASSPGGGRVDYGYTF
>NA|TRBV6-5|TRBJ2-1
CASSYSVANEQFF
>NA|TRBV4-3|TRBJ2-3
CASSQETGGYTRDTQYF
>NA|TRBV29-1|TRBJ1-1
CSVSQGARTEAFF
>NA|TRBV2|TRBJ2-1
CASSVTSGGHNEQFF
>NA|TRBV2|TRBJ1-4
CASSAQGWSNEKLFF
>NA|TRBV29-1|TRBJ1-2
CSVDSGQGGNYGYTF
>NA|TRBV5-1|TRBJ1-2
CASSLAGNYGYTF
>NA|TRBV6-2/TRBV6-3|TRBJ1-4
CASSDAGTGAEKLFF
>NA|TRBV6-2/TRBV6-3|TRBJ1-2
CASSYSGARPNYGYTF
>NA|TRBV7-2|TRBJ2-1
CASSRTGQSYNEQFF
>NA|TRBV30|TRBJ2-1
CAWDSYEQFF
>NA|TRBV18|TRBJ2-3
CASSSRDSPTDTQYF
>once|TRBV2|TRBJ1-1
CASSDPMGGETEAFF
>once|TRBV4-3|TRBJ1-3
CASSRDRTTGNTIYF
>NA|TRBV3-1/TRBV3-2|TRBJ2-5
CASSPGTRETQYF
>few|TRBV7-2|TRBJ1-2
CASSLSSAYGYTF
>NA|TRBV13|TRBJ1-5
CASSLRPRDQPQHF
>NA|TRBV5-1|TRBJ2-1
CASSPRQGSDNEQFF
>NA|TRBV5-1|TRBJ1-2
CASSGSTGSNYGYTF
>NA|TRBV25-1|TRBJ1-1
CASLRGTGVGAEAFF
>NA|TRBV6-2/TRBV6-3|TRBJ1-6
CASSYTGHYNSPLHF
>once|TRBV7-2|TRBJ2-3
CASSPAQGWETDTQYF
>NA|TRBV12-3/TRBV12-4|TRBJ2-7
CASSEQGDHEQYF
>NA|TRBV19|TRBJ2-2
CASSGQVVTGELFF
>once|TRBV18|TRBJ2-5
CASSPAGRGQETQYF
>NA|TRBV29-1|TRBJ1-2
CSVEGGVTNGYTF
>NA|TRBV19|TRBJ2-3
CASRRDRTGRTDTQYF
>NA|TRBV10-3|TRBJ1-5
CAISESEGLHQPQHF
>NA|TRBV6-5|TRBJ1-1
CASSPLHAGEAFF
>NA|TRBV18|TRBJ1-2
CASSPPNRGKGYGYTF
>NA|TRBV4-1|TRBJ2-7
CASSHLSGTGAHEQYF
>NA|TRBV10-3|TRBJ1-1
CATSRGGNTEAFF
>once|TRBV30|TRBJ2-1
CAWTKQTGEGDEQFF
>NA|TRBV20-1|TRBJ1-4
CSASSGRRVVATNEKLFF
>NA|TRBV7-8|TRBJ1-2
CASSLAALQGNGYTF
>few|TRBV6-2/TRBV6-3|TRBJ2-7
CASSPRRGLNEQYF
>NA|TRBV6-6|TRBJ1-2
CASSGASNYGYTF
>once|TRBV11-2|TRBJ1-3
CASSLLAGNTIYF
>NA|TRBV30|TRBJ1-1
CAWGPSGGWGTEAFF
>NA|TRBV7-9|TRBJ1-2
CASTRSEQYGYTF
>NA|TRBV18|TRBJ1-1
CASSLSGTTAGTEAFF
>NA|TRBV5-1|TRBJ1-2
CASSGSGGAYGYTF
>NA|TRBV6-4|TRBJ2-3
CASSDSVAGSTDTQYF
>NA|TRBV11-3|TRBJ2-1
CASSLGQGPREQFF
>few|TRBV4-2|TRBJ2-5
CASSQGLQGAEETQYF
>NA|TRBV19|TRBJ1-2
CASRKRQLAAYGYTF
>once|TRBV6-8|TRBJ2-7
CARTGKDEQYF
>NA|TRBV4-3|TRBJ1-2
CASSQEEGADYGYTF
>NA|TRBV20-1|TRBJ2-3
CSARQADTQYF
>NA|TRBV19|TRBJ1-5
CASSIEDPRQGRMNQPQHF
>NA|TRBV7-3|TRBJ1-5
CASSIDRDQPQHF